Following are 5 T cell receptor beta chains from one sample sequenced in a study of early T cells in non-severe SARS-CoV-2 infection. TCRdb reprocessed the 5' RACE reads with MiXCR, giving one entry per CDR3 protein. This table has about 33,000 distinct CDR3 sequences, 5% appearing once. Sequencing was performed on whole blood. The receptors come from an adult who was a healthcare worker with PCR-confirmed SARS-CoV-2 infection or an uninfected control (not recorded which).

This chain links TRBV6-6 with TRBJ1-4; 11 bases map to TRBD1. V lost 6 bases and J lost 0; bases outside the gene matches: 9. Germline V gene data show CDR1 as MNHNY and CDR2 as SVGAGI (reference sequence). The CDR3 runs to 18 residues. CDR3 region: CASRRTGGSLATNEKLFF. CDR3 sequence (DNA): TGTGCCAGCAGAAGGACAGGGGGCAGCTTGGCAACTAATGAAAAACTGTTTTTT.

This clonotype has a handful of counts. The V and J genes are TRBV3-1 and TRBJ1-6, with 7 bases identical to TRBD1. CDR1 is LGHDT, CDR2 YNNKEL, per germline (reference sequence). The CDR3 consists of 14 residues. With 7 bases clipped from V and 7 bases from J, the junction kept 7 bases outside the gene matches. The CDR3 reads CASTKGTANSPLHF. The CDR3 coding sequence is TGTGCCAGCACCAAAGGGACAGCAAATTCACCCCTCCACTTT.

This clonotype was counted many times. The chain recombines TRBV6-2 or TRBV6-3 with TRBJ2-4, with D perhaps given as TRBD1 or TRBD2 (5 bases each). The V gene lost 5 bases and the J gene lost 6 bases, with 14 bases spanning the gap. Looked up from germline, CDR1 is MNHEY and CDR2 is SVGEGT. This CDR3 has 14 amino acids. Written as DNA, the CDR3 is TGTGCCAGCAGTGGCGCCGGGACGGCAAACATTCAGTACTTC. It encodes CASSGAGTANIQYF.

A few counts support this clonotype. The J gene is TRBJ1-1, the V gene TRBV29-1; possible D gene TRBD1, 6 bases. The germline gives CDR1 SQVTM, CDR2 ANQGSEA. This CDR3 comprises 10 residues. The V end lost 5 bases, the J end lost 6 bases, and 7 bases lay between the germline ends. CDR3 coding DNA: TGCAGCGTTCGGACAGCTGAAGCTTTCTTT. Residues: CSVRTAEAFF.

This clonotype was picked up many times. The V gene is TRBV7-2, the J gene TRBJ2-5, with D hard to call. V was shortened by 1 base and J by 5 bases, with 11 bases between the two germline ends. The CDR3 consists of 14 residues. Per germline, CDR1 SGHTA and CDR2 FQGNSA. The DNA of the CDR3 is TGTGCCAGCAGCTTAGACTCCTTTCGGGAGACCCAGTACTTC. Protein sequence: CASSLDSFRETQYF.